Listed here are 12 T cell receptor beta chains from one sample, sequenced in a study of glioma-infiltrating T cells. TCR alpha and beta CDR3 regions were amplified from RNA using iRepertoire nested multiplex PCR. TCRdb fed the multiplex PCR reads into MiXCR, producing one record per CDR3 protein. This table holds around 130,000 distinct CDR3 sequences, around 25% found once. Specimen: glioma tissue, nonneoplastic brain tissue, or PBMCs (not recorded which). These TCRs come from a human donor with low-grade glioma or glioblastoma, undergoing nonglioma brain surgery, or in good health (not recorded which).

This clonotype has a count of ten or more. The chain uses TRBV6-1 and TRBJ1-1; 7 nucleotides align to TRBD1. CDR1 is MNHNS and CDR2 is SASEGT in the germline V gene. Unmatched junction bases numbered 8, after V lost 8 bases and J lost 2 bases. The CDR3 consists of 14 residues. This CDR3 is CASGDSSLNTEAFF. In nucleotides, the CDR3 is TGTGCCAGCGGGGACAGTAGTCTAAACACTGAAGCTTTCTTT.

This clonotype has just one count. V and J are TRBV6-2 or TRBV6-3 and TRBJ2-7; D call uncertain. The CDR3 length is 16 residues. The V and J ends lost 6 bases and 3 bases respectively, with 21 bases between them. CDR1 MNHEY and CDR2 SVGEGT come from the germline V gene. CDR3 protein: CASSPLRSLVVYEQYV. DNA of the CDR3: TGTGCCAGCAGCCCACTAAGGAGTTTGGTGGTCTACGAGCAGTACGTC.

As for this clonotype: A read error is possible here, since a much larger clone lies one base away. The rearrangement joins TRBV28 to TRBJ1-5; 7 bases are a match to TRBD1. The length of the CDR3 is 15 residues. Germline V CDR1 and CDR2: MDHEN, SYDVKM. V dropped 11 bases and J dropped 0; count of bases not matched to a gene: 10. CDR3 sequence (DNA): TGTGCCGGCAAGGGCGGGACAGATAGCAATCAGCCCCAGCATTTT. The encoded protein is CAGKGGTDSNQPQHF.

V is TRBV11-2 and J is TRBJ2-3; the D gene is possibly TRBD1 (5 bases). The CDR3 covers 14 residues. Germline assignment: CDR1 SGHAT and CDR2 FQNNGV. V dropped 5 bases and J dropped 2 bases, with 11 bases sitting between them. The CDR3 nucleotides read TGTGCCAGCAGCCTTCGACAGTCCACAGATACGCAGTATTTT. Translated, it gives CASSLRQSTDTQYF.

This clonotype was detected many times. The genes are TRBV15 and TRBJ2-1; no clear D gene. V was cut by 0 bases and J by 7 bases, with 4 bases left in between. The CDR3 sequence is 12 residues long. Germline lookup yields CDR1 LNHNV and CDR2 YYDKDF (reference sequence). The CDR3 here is CATSRDWNEQFF. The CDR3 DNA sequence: TGTGCCACCAGCAGAGATTGGAATGAGCAGTTCTTC.

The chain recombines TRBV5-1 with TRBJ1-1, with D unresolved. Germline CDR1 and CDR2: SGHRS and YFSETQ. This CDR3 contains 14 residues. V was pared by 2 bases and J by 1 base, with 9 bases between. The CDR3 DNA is TGCGCCAGCAGCTTTACCCCAGCGAACACTGAAGCTTTCTTT. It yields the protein CASSFTPANTEAFF.

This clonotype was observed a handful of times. The CDR3 loop reads CASSRGEYTIYF. CDR3 sequence (DNA): TGTGCCAGCAGCCGAGGGGAGTACACCATATATTTT. This sequence joins TRBV3-1 and TRBJ1-3; TRBD1 is a possible D gene (5 bases). There are 12 residues in the CDR3. V dropped 4 bases and J dropped 8 bases, with 9 bases sitting between them. Germline V gives CDR1 LGHDT, CDR2 YNNKEL (reference sequence).

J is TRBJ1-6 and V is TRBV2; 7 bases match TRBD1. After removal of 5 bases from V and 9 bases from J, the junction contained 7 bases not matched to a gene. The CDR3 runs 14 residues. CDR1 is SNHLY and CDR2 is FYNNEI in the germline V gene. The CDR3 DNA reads TGTGCCAGCAGTTGGGACAGTATGGCTTCACCCCTCCACTTT. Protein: CASSWDSMASPLHF.

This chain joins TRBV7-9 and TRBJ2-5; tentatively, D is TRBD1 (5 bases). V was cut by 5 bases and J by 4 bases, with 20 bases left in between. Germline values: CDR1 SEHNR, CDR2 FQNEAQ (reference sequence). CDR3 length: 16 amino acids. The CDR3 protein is CASSRTTGPPGETQYF. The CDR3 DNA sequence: TGTGCCAGCAGCCGTACTACAGGACCCCCGGGAGAGACCCAGTACTTC.

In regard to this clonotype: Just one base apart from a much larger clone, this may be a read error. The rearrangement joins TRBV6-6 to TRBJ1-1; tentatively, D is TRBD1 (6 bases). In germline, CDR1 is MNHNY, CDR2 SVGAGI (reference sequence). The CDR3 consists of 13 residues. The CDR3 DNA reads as TGTGCCAGCAAGCCCACAGGGCGGACTGAAACTTTCTTT. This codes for CASKPTGRTETFF.

The CDR3 loop reads CASSPPGTGDGYTF. The CDR3, as DNA: TGTGCCAGCAGCCCCCCTGGGACAGGGGACGGCTACACCTTC. This chain joins TRBV13 and TRBJ1-2, with TRBD1 identical over 10 bases. The CDR3 extends over 14 amino acids. V shed 5 bases and J 8 bases; nucleotides not matched to a gene: 8. CDR1 is PRHDT and CDR2 is FYEKMQ in the germline V gene (reference sequence).

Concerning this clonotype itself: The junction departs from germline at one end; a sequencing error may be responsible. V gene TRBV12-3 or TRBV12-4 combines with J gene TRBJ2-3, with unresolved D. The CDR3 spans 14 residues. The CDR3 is CAGSLPSLSDTQYF. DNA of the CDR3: TGTGCCGGCAGTTTACCCTCATTAAGCGATACGCAGTATTTT.